Following are 25 T cell receptor beta chains from one sample sequenced in a study of monozygotic twins with inflammatory bowel disease. TCRdb re-called the 5' RACE reads, yielding one record per CDR3 amino acid sequence without DNA. This listing includes about 210,000 distinct CDR3 sequences. The material sequenced was blood. Receptors were obtained from a human donor with ulcerative colitis or Crohn's disease, or a healthy co-twin of an affected twin (not recorded which).

The chain employs TRBV7-2 and TRBJ2-3; TCRdb calls TRBD2, which cannot be checked without DNA. Germline V gives CDR1 SGHTA, CDR2 FQGNSA. The CDR3 sequence is 16 residues long. This CDR3 reads CASSSVAGGPWDTQYF.

This chain uses TRBV14 with TRBJ2-3. CDR1 and CDR2 from the germline V gene are SGHDN and FVKESK. The CDR3 runs to 13 residues. CDR3 in amino acids: CASSPLDPHTQYF.

This chain's CDR3 is CASSQGADYNEKLFF. The V gene is TRBV4-2, the J gene TRBJ1-4. CDR3 size: 15 residues. Germline CDR1 LGHNA, CDR2 YNFKEQ.

CDR3 protein: CASRRGAGGPNEQFF. This chain joins TRBV6-1 and TRBJ2-1; no DNA is available, so the TRBD2 call from TCRdb remains unchecked. CDR3 length: 15 amino acids. CDR1 is MNHNS and CDR2 is SASEGT in the germline V gene.

The chain joins TRBV5-1 to TRBJ1-1; the D call from TCRdb, TRBD1, cannot be confirmed without DNA. CDR1 is SGHRS, CDR2 YFSETQ, per germline. The CDR3 sequence is 14 residues long. CDR3 region: CASSRDNMNTEAFF. The complete variable domain, with remaining parts taken from reference TRBV5-1 and TRBJ1-1, reads KAGVTQTPRYLIKTRGQQVTLSCSPISGHRSVSWYQQTPGQGLQFLFEYFSETQRNKGNFPGRFSGRQFSNSRSEMNVSTLELGDSALYLCASSRDNMNTEAFFGQGTRLTVV.

The rearrangement links TRBV5-5 to TRBJ1-5; TCRdb's D call of TRBD1 is untestable without DNA. Germline lookup yields CDR1 SGHKS and CDR2 YYEKEE (reference sequence). The CDR3 covers 17 residues. CDR3 sequence reads: CASRIGLAGGSNQPQHF.

V gene TRBV12-3 or TRBV12-4 combines with J gene TRBJ1-2. CDR3 length: 12 residues. CDR3 sequence: CASTFPRYGYTF.

The genes are TRBV5-1 and TRBJ2-3; TCRdb's D call, TRBD1, is unchecked because there is no DNA. The CDR3 length is 16 residues. Germline V gene data show CDR1 as SGHRS and CDR2 as YFSETQ. The CDR3 protein is CASSLPGTGVTDTQYF.

The chain couples TRBV20-1 to TRBJ2-1; absent DNA, TCRdb's TRBD2 call cannot be checked. This CDR3 is 14 amino acids long. Germline V CDR1 and CDR2: DFQATT, SNEGSKA (reference sequence). CDR3 sequence reads: CSARGPAINNEQFF.

V and J are TRBV18 and TRBJ1-2. Germline CDR1 reads KGHSH; CDR2 reads LQKENI. The CDR3 has 17 residues. This chain's CDR3 is CASSPLQISPTLYGYTF.

This chain uses TRBV29-1 with TRBJ1-2; TCRdb lists TRBD1, though no DNA is available to test this call. CDR1 SQVTM and CDR2 ANQGSEA come from the germline V gene. This CDR3 spans 12 amino acids. CDR3 protein: CSVGGQGYGYTF.

The chain recombines TRBV7-9 with TRBJ2-7; lacking DNA, the TRBD2 call made by TCRdb goes unchecked. The germline gives CDR1 SEHNR, CDR2 FQNEAQ (reference sequence). The CDR3 covers 15 residues. CDR3 region: CASSLLPGGRDEQYF.

V is TRBV12-3 or TRBV12-4 and J is TRBJ2-7; TCRdb picks TRBD1, but there is no DNA to check that call. CDR3 size: 14 residues. CDR3 sequence: CASSLVALSYEQYF.

The rearrangement uses TRBV7-2 and TRBJ1-1. The CDR3 has 15 amino acids. Germline V lookup: CDR1 SGHTA, CDR2 FQGNSA. This CDR3 reads CASNLRGLGDTEAFF.

The chain links TRBV12-3 or TRBV12-4 to TRBJ1-4. This CDR3 has 13 amino acids. The chain's CDR3 is CASSLQGGPKLFF.

The CDR3 here is CASSPGARYEQYF. The chain carries TRBV2 and TRBJ2-7; TCRdb's D call, TRBD1, is unchecked because there is no DNA. Germline V gene lookup returns CDR1 SNHLY and CDR2 FYNNEI. This CDR3 spans 13 amino acids.

The chain joins TRBV12-3 or TRBV12-4 to TRBJ2-3. The CDR3 runs to 14 residues. The CDR3 region is CASTIYGSTDTQYF.

This chain links TRBV12-3 or TRBV12-4 with TRBJ2-7; TCRdb indicates TRBD1, and absent DNA this call remains unverified. This CDR3 comprises 12 residues. CDR3 region: CASSPDSHEQYF.

The J gene is TRBJ1-1, the V gene TRBV3-1; TCRdb selects TRBD1, and the lack of DNA leaves this call unchecked. Germline V gene data show CDR1 as LGHDT and CDR2 as YNNKEL (reference sequence). This CDR3 region has 15 residues. The CDR3 spells CASSAHQGMNTEAFF.

The V call is TRBV18, the J call TRBJ2-3; TCRdb indicates TRBD1, and absent DNA this call remains unverified. The CDR3 spans 16 residues. Germline values: CDR1 KGHSH, CDR2 LQKENI. CDR3 in amino acids: CASSPNLRDRGLTQYF.

V gene TRBV20-1 combines with J gene TRBJ2-2; TCRdb picks TRBD2, but there is no DNA to check that call. Germline V gene sequence: CDR1 DFQATT, CDR2 SNEGSKA (reference sequence). The length of the CDR3 is 17 residues. The CDR3 region is CSARDQASGGVTGELFF.

The gene calls are TRBV5-1 and TRBJ2-5. CDR1 and CDR2 from the germline V gene are SGHRS and YFSETQ. The CDR3 runs 15 residues. The CDR3 here is CASSRYGLPDETQYF.

CDR3: CASSLGEFTEAFF. The chain has TRBV7-8 and TRBJ1-1. The CDR3 runs to 13 residues. The germline gives CDR1 SGHVS, CDR2 FQNEAQ.

This chain connects TRBV6-2 or TRBV6-3 to TRBJ1-5; the TCRdb D gene call, TRBD1, has no DNA to confirm it. Germline V gene data show CDR1 as MNHEY and CDR2 as SVGEGT. This CDR3 comprises 14 residues. CDR3 region: CASSPIGANQPQHF.

This chain uses TRBV12-3 or TRBV12-4 with TRBJ1-5; TCRdb returns TRBD1, unconfirmable since there is no DNA. The length of the CDR3 is 15 residues. The CDR3 loop is CASSLMFGGNQPQHF.